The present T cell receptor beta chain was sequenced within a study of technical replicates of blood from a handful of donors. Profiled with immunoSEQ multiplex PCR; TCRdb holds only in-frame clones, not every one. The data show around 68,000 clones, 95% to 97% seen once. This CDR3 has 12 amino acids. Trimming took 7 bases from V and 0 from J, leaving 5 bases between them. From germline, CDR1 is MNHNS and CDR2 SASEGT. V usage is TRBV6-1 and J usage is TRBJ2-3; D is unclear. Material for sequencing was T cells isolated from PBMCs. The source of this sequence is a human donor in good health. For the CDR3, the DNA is TGTGCCAGCACCCTTAGCACAGATACGCAGTATTTT. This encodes CASTLSTDTQYF.